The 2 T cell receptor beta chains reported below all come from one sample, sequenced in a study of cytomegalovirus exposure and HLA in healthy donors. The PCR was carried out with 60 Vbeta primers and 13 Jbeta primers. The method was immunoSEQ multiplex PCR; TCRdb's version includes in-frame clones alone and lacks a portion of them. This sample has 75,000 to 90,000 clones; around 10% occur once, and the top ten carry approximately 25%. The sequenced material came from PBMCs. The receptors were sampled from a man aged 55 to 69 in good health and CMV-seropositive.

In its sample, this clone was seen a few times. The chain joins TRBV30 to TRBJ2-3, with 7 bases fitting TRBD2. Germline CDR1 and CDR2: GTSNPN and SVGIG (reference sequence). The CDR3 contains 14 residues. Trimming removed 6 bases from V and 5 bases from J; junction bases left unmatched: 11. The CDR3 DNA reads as TGTGCCTGCTCTACGGCGGGAGTTATAGATACGCAGTATTTT. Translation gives CACSTAGVIDTQYF. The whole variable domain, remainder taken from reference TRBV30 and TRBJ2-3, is SQTIHQWPATLVQPVGSPLSLECTVEGTSNPNLYWYRQAAGRGLQLLFYSVGIGQISSEVPQNLSASRPQDRQFILSSKKLLLSDSGFYLCACSTAGVIDTQYFGPGTRLTVL.

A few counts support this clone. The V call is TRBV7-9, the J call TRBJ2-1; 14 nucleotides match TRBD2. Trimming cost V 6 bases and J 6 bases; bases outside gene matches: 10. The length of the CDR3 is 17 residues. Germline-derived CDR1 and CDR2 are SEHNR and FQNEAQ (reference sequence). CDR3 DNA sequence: TGTGCCAGCAGTCTCCAGACTAGCGGGGGGGCCAGCAATGAGCAGTTCTTC. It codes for CASSLQTSGGASNEQFF.